The rows below give T cell receptor beta chains drawn from one sample of a study of blood T cell repertoires in COVID-19. Generated by immunoSEQ multiplex PCR, the TCRdb table keeps only in-frame clones and is missing some. The sample records 150,000 to 200,000 clones, less than 85% being singletons. The sample comprised peripheral blood. These TCRs come from a woman in her sixties with COVID-19, enrolled during active disease. Both conserved end residues are part of each CDR3. D genes are given only for firm matches. Expanded clones are given a class, and other clones once, few, many or no size at all.

NA	TRBJ2-5	TRBD1	TRBV9	TGTGCCAGCAGCGGACGACAGGGGAGAGGAGAGACCCAGTACTTC	CASSGRQGRGETQYF
few	TRBJ1-5	NA	TRBV9	TGTGCCAGCAGTCGGCAGGGCAATCAGCCCCAGCATTTT	CASSRQGNQPQHF
NA	TRBJ1-2	TRBD1	TRBV28	TGTGCCAGCAGTGGAATAGAGACAGGGTCCGGACCCTATGGCTACACCTTC	CASSGIETGSGPYGYTF
NA	TRBJ1-4	NA	TRBV4-1	TGCGCCAGCAGCCAAGATCAATCTGAAAAACTGTTTTTT	CASSQDQSEKLFF
NA	TRBJ2-1	NA	TRBV3-1/TRBV3-2	TGTGCCAGCAGCCAAGACCAGGGTTGGGGATACAATGAGCAGTTCTTC	CASSQDQGWGYNEQFF
NA	TRBJ1-6	NA	TRBV5-3	TGTGCCAGAAGCTCATACCGCGGGGGGGAAAGGGTCAGCTCCTATAATTCACCCCTCCACTTT	CARSSYRGGERVSSYNSPLHF
NA	TRBJ2-1	NA	TRBV14	TGTGCCAGCAGCCCTCGCACGAGCACCCGCTCCTACAATGAGCAGTTCTTC	CASSPRTSTRSYNEQFF
many	TRBJ1-4	NA	TRBV2	TGTGCCAGCAGTGCATTTGGGGACTCAAAGATTGGGCTGTTTTTT	CASSAFGDSKIGLFF
NA	TRBJ2-1	NA	TRBV19	TGTGCCAGTAGTATAGTCCAGGTCCCCATGGTCCACAATGAGCAGTTCTTC	CASSIVQVPMVHNEQFF
once	TRBJ1-2	TRBD1	TRBV9	TGTGCCAGCAGCGCGGAGGGGTGGACAGGGACCAACTATGGCTACACCTTC	CASSAEGWTGTNYGYTF
NA	TRBJ2-5	NA	TRBV4-3	TGCGCCAGCAGCCAAGTGGTAGGGAGGGAGACCCAGTACTTC	CASSQVVGRETQYF
NA	TRBJ2-1	TRBD2	TRBV9	TGTGCCAGCGCCCTTAGCGGGGGGTACAATGAGCAGTTCTTC	CASALSGGYNEQFF
once	TRBJ2-6	NA	TRBV5-1	TGCGCCAGCAGCTTCTCCTCTGGGGCCAACGTCCTGACTTTC	CASSFSSGANVLTF
NA	TRBJ2-7	TRBD1	TRBV30	TGTGCCTGGGCCTCTCCGGGACAGGGGACTTCCGAGCAGTACTTC	CAWASPGQGTSEQYF
NA	TRBJ2-6	TRBD1	TRBV19	TGTGCCAGTAGTAAGCCCCTCTGGACAGGTATCATCACTTCATCTGGGGCCAACGTCCTGACTTTC	CASSKPLWTGIITSSGANVLTF
NA	TRBJ1-2	TRBD1	TRBV29-1	TGCAGCGTTGCCCGACAGGGAGCTAACTATGGCTACACCTTC	CSVARQGANYGYTF
NA	TRBJ2-7	NA	TRBV28	TGTGCCAGCAGCCCTAATACCTACGAGCAGTACTTC	CASSPNTYEQYF
NA	TRBJ1-1	NA	TRBV5-6	TGTGCCAGCAGCCCTAGTGATTTAAACACTGAAGCTTTCTTT	CASSPSDLNTEAFF
NA	TRBJ2-7	TRBD1	TRBV5-1	TGCGCCAGCAGCTCGAAGACAGGGGGCGAGCAGTACTTC	CASSSKTGGEQYF
NA	TRBJ2-5	NA	TRBV19	TGTGCCACTCAAGCCTCGGGGGGCCCAGAGACCCAGTACTTC	CATQASGGPETQYF
NA	TRBJ1-4	TRBD1	TRBV3-1/TRBV3-2	TGTGCCAGCAGCCAGCACCCCAAGAGGTTTGGACAGGGCGCAACTAATGAAAAACTGTTTTTT	CASSQHPKRFGQGATNEKLFF
few	TRBJ2-7	TRBD2	TRBV3-1/TRBV3-2	TGTGCCAGCAGCCCCAGACTAGCGGGATTAGCCTACGAGCAGTACTTC	CASSPRLAGLAYEQYF
NA	TRBJ1-6	NA	TRBV7-8	TGTGCCAGCAGCTTTCTTAGGGGATTCGGGAATTCACCCCTCCACTTT	CASSFLRGFGNSPLHF
NA	TRBJ1-5	NA	TRBV15	TGTGCCACCAGCAGAGGGGGGCAGTTCAATCAGCCCCAGCATTTT	CATSRGGQFNQPQHF
NA	TRBJ2-7	TRBD2	TRBV10-3	TGTGCCATCAGTGAGGGTAGCGGGAGGTACGAGCAGTACTTC	CAISEGSGRYEQYF
NA	TRBJ2-2	NA	TRBV21-1	TGTGCCAGCAGGCGGCGGGAGGACCACCACACCGGGGAGCTGTTTTTT	CASRRREDHHTGELFF
NA	TRBJ2-2	TRBD2	TRBV20-1	TGCAGTGCTAGTGGAGAGCGGGGGACGAACACCGGGGAGCTGTTTTTT	CSASGERGTNTGELFF
few	TRBJ1-2	TRBD1	TRBV19	TGTGCCAGTAGTGGGTCTGGACAGGGCGGTTTTGGCTACACCTTC	CASSGSGQGGFGYTF
NA	TRBJ2-1	TRBD2	TRBV19	TGTGCCAGTAGTGCCGGGACTAGCGGGAGTAGCTCCTACAATGAGCAGTTCTTC	CASSAGTSGSSSYNEQFF
NA	TRBJ2-3	NA	TRBV2	TGTGCCAGCAGTGAAGTGCTGGGCTTCACAGATACGCAGTATTTT	CASSEVLGFTDTQYF
NA	TRBJ2-1	NA	TRBV4-3	TGCGCCAGCAGCCAGTACCAGGGCCCCAATGAGCAGTTCTTC	CASSQYQGPNEQFF
once	TRBJ1-3	NA	TRBV6-5	TGTGCCAGCAGTTACTCTCAGGGGAGCTCTGGAAACACCATATATTTT	CASSYSQGSSGNTIYF
NA	TRBJ1-4	TRBD1	TRBV7-8	TGTGCCAGCAGCTTAGCTAGACAGGGAAGGGGTGAAAAACTGTTTTTT	CASSLARQGRGEKLFF
NA	TRBJ2-7	NA	TRBV11-3	TGTGCCAGCAGCTCTTCCTCGGACAGCGAGCAGTACTTC	CASSSSSDSEQYF
few	TRBJ1-5	NA	TRBV4-1	TGCGCCAGCAGCCAAGATAGTGGGGGGAGGCGGCAGCCCCAGCATTTT	CASSQDSGGRRQPQHF
NA	TRBJ1-3	NA	TRBV18	TGTGCCAGCTCATTCCTCCCCAGTAATGATGGAAACACCATATATTTT	CASSFLPSNDGNTIYF
NA	TRBJ2-7	NA	TRBV5-6	TGTGCCAGCAGCTTTGGTTTGGTAGTCCGCGAGCAGTACTTC	CASSFGLVVREQYF
NA	TRBJ1-2	TRBD1	TRBV18	TGTGCCAGCTCACCGGCGGGACAGGGAGAAGGCTACACCTTC	CASSPAGQGEGYTF
NA	TRBJ1-2	NA	TRBV2	TGTGCCACCGGAGAGGTCGATGGCTACACCTTC	CATGEVDGYTF
NA	TRBJ1-3	NA	TRBV7-9	TGTGCCAGCAGCTTTTCGAAAGGGAGCTCTGGAAACACCATATATTTT	CASSFSKGSSGNTIYF
NA	TRBJ2-3	TRBD1	TRBV19	TGTGCCAGTAGTCTCTCCAGGGGGCCCGTCACAGATACGCAGTATTTT	CASSLSRGPVTDTQYF
NA	TRBJ2-5	TRBD2	TRBV6-2/TRBV6-3	TGTGCCAGCAGTTACGGCTCTAGCGGGAGTGTTGAGACCCAGTACTTC	CASSYGSSGSVETQYF
NA	TRBJ1-4	TRBD1	TRBV7-2	TGTGCCAGCAGCTTAAGGACAGGGCATGAAAAACTGTTTTTT	CASSLRTGHEKLFF
NA	TRBJ2-7	TRBD2	TRBV30	TGTGCCTGGAGTGTCTTTGCGGGAGTGTCCTACGAGCAGTACTTC	CAWSVFAGVSYEQYF
few	TRBJ2-2	NA	TRBV10-3	TGTGCCATCAGGGGGGCGGGAGACACCGGGGAGCTGTTTTTT	CAIRGAGDTGELFF
NA	TRBJ2-3	NA	TRBV18	TGTGCCAGCTCACCACCAGAAACACGTAGCACAGATACGCAGTATTTT	CASSPPETRSTDTQYF
NA	TRBJ2-3	NA	TRBV5-1	TGCGCCAGCGGATTTACTGGAGACCCCACAGATACGCAGTATTTT	CASGFTGDPTDTQYF
NA	TRBJ2-1	NA	TRBV7-9	TGTGCCAGCAGCCCGCCCAGGATTGGCATTTCCAATGAGCAGTTCTTC	CASSPPRIGISNEQFF
NA	TRBJ1-6	NA	TRBV14	TGTGCCAGCAGCCAAGAGGGGGCTGGTTCACCCCTCCACTTT	CASSQEGAGSPLHF
NA	TRBJ2-5	TRBD1	TRBV7-6	TGTGCCAGCAGCTTAGGGACAGGGAGGACCCAGTACTTC	CASSLGTGRTQYF
NA	TRBJ1-3	TRBD1	TRBV5-4	TGTGCCAGCAGTCGGTCGGGACAGTCCTCTGGAAACACCATATATTTT	CASSRSGQSSGNTIYF
NA	TRBJ2-1	TRBD2	TRBV10-2	TGCGCCACTCAACTAGCGGGAGGGGACAATGAGCAGTTCTTC	CATQLAGGDNEQFF